These T cell receptor beta chains were read from a single sample in a study of blood T cells in healthy people across ages. TCRdb analysed the 5' RACE reads with MiXCR anew, one entry per CDR3 protein. Of approximately 800,000 distinct CDR3 sequences listed, about 26% were seen once; the top ten hold about 3%. These data also featured in a second study, about T cells of mothers and their children.

Sequenced material: blood. These receptors were collected from a boy aged 10-17 years in good health. The CDR3 runs from the conserved cysteine through the conserved F or W. The D gene is left open where the match is weak. A row's size may be missing; if present it is once, few, many or a size class.

size,V,D,J,DNA,CDR3
.,TRBV29-1,.,TRBJ2-3,TGCAGCGTTGTTGGGAACCTTGGGACAGATACGCAGTATTTT,CSVVGNLGTDTQYF
.,TRBV9,TRBD1,TRBJ1-4,TGTGCCAGCAGCGTAACCGACAGGGACTTTGCAACTAATGAAAAACTGTTTTTT,CASSVTDRDFATNEKLFF
few,TRBV5-1,.,TRBJ2-5,TGCGCCAGCAGCTCGGGGGATGTAAAGATTAAAGAGACCCAGTACTTC,CASSSGDVKIKETQYF
.,TRBV6-6,.,TRBJ2-5,TGTGCCAGCAGTCCAGACGGGGTGGGTGGGACCCAGTACTTC,CASSPDGVGGTQYF
few,TRBV5-1,TRBD1,TRBJ2-7,TGCGCCAGCAGCCGACAGGGGAGTGGCGAGCAGTACTTC,CASSRQGSGEQYF
few,TRBV29-1,.,TRBJ1-2,TGCAGCGTGGAAGGGTCGGCCCCGGGAAAGGGCTACACCTTC,CSVEGSAPGKGYTF
.,TRBV6-5,TRBD1,TRBJ1-6,TGTGCCAGCAGTTACCTCTCTGGTGGGGACAGGGTTTCACCCCTCCACTTT,CASSYLSGGDRVSPLHF
.,TRBV5-1,TRBD1,TRBJ2-5,TGCGCCAGCAGCCCGGAGGACAGGGGGCGAGAGACCCAGTACTTC,CASSPEDRGRETQYF
few,TRBV4-1,.,TRBJ2-7,TGCGCCAGCAGCCAAGTACGCGGCTTAGGGCAACTAAGCTCCTACGAGCAGTACTTC,CASSQVRGLGQLSSYEQYF
few,TRBV7-9,.,TRBJ1-2,TGTGCCAGCAGCAAGGAAGAGACCGCCCTTAGCTATGGCTACACCTTC,CASSKEETALSYGYTF
few,TRBV20-1,TRBD2,TRBJ2-5,TGCAGTGCTACACCCGCTCTGGGACTAGCGGGGACTCAAGAGACCCAGTACTTC,CSATPALGLAGTQETQYF
.,TRBV4-1,.,TRBJ2-1,TGCGCCAGCAGCCAAGATTGGGCTAGCGAGACGTCCTACAATGAGCAGTTCTTC,CASSQDWASETSYNEQFF
.,TRBV29-1,TRBD1,TRBJ2-1,TGCAGCGCCTTATGGGGGACAGGGAAGATGGATGAGCAGTTCTTC,CSALWGTGKMDEQFF
few,TRBV28,TRBD1,TRBJ2-2,TGTGCCAACAGTCAACAAAGATCCGGACAGGGGCCCCCGAACACCGGGGAGCTGTTTTTT,CANSQQRSGQGPPNTGELFF
.,TRBV24-1,.,TRBJ2-3,TGTGCCACCAGTGATTCAGGCGGTACCCCGGGTACGCAGTATTTT,CATSDSGGTPGTQYF
.,TRBV7-9,TRBD2,TRBJ2-3,TGTGCCAGCAGCTCAGCGGGGGCCCCGAGGACAGATACGCAGTATTTT,CASSSAGAPRTDTQYF
few,TRBV20-1,TRBD2,TRBJ2-1,TGCAGTGCTAGAGTGGTAGCGGGCCTAACGGGTGAGCAGTTCTTC,CSARVVAGLTGEQFF
.,TRBV6-6,.,TRBJ1-5,TGTGCCAGCAGCGGACACAGGGAAGAGCCCCAGCATTTT,CASSGHREEPQHF
.,TRBV24-1,.,TRBJ2-1,TGTGCCACCAGTGATTTTAAGGCAGACTACAATGAGCAGTTCTTC,CATSDFKADYNEQFF
.,TRBV7-2,.,TRBJ2-3,TGTGCCAGCAGCTTACAGTTGGGCTGGTCAGATACGCAGTATTTT,CASSLQLGWSDTQYF
few,TRBV9,.,TRBJ1-4,TGTGCCAGCAGCTCAGGGGACGAAAAACTGTTTTTT,CASSSGDEKLFF
.,TRBV5-1,.,TRBJ2-3,TGCGCCAGCAGCTCCCTAGGCTGGACAGATACGCAGTATTTT,CASSSLGWTDTQYF
few,TRBV4-1,.,TRBJ2-1,TGCGCCAGCAGAGGCTCAGGGCTTTACAATGAGCAGTTCTTC,CASRGSGLYNEQFF
few,TRBV29-1,.,TRBJ1-1,TGCAGCGCCGCCGGGGGAATGAACACTGAAGCTTTCTTT,CSAAGGMNTEAFF
few,TRBV12-3/TRBV12-4,.,TRBJ2-7,TGTGCCAGCAGTCCACGCGCAGGGCTGTTTTACGAGCAGTACTTC,CASSPRAGLFYEQYF
.,TRBV2,.,TRBJ1-5,TGTGCCAGCAGGGCAGAAGGCAATCAGCCCCAGCATTTT,CASRAEGNQPQHF
.,TRBV10-3,TRBD1,TRBJ2-2,TGTGCCGTACCGGGACAGGGATTAGCCGGGGAGCTGTTTTTT,CAVPGQGLAGELFF
.,TRBV6-1,TRBD2,TRBJ2-5,TGTGCCAGCAGCCAGGTGGGGCTAGCGGTAGGGGAGACCCAGTACTTC,CASSQVGLAVGETQYF
few,TRBV12-3/TRBV12-4,.,TRBJ2-1,TGTGCCAGCAGTTTGACTAGGAGCAATGAGCAGTTCTTC,CASSLTRSNEQFF
few,TRBV20-1,TRBD2,TRBJ2-1,TGCAGTGCTAGAGATATTGGGACTAGCGGGAATGAGCAGTTCTTC,CSARDIGTSGNEQFF
.,TRBV3-1,.,TRBJ1-5,TGTGCCAGCAGCGCCAGGGAGGCCCAGCCCCAGCATTTT,CASSAREAQPQHF
few,TRBV3-1,TRBD1,TRBJ1-1,TGTGCCAGCAGCGCGACAGGGGGCTTCAACACTGAAGCTTTCTTT,CASSATGGFNTEAFF
.,TRBV7-6,.,TRBJ1-4,TGTGCCAGCGGATACAGCCGGACTAATGAAAAACTGTTTTTT,CASGYSRTNEKLFF
.,TRBV9,.,TRBJ2-1,TGTGCCAGCAGCCCGCCGCCCCCCCGGAATGAGCGGTTCTTC,CASSPPPPRNERFF
.,TRBV7-2,.,TRBJ1-5,TGTGCCAGCAGCTTTGAGGGGTATCAGCCCCAGCATTTT,CASSFEGYQPQHF
.,TRBV28,.,TRBJ2-5,TGTGCCAGCACCCCCTTGCTGGGGGCGGAAGAGACCCAGTACTTC,CASTPLLGAEETQYF
few,TRBV7-9,TRBD1,TRBJ2-3,TGTGCCAGCAGCTCCAGGGGGCCAAACCCCACAGATACGCAGTATTTT,CASSSRGPNPTDTQYF
few,TRBV12-5,TRBD1,TRBJ1-2,TGTGCTAGTGGTTCCGCGCAGGGGGTTTGGGGGGGCTACACCTTC,CASGSAQGVWGGYTF
.,TRBV29-1,.,TRBJ2-3,TGCAGCGTTGAAGAAAAACCCACAGATACGCAGTATTTT,CSVEEKPTDTQYF
few,TRBV2,.,TRBJ2-7,TGTGCCAGCAGTGAAGCGGGTTCGGGATACGAGCAGTACTTC,CASSEAGSGYEQYF